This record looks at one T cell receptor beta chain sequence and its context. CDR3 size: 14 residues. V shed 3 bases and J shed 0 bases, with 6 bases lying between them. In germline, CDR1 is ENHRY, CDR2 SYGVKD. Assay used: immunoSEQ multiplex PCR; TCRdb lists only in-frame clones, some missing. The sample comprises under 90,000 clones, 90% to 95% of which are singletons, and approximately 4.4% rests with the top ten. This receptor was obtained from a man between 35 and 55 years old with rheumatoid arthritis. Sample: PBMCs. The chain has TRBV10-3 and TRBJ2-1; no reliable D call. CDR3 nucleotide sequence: TGTGCCATCAGTGATACAGCCTCCTACAATGAGCAGTTCTTC. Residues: CAISDTASYNEQFF.